This T cell receptor (beta chain) was captured by sequencing in a study of human T cells and chemical hapten exposure. V lost 2 bases to trimming and J lost 3 bases, with 8 bases between them. The CDR3 has 12 residues. The V gene's germline CDR1 is DFQATT and CDR2 SNEGSKA (reference sequence). TCRdb fed the 5' RACE reads into MiXCR, producing one record per CDR3 protein. The sample shows around 100,000 distinct CDR3 sequences, around a fifth of them seen only once. The authors' total RNA extraction used unfractionated whole blood. The sequence came from a human donor in good health. The chain uses TRBV20-1 and TRBJ2-7; no clear D. CDR3 DNA sequence: TGCAGTGCTAGAAGGCAGAACTACGAGCAGTACTTC. Its translation: CSARRQNYEQYF.